The 6 T cell receptor beta chains listed next were all sequenced from one sample in a study of early T cells in non-severe SARS-CoV-2 infection. TCRdb fed the 5' RACE reads into MiXCR, producing one record per CDR3 protein. The table has tens of thousands of distinct CDR3 sequences, about 14% seen once. Sequencing input: whole blood. The receptors stem from an adult who was a healthcare worker with PCR-confirmed SARS-CoV-2 infection or an uninfected control (not recorded which).

J is TRBJ2-1 and V is TRBV5-6; D remains ambiguous. Between the trimmed V and J ends, which lost 0 bases and 6 bases, there was a span of 19 bases. Germline V CDR1 and CDR2: SGHDT, YYEEEE. The CDR3 length is 17 residues. The CDR3 is CASSLGVDRFVFNEQFF. In DNA, the CDR3 is TGTGCCAGCAGCTTGGGGGTCGACCGATTCGTATTCAATGAGCAGTTCTTC.

The rearrangement links TRBV6-5 to TRBJ2-1; possibly TRBD2 for D (5 bases). The V end lost 6 bases, the J end lost 5 bases, and 23 bases lay between the germline ends. Germline values: CDR1 MNHEY, CDR2 SVGAGI. This CDR3 has 17 amino acids. The CDR3 loop is CASRPPGRWRAHNEQFF. In DNA, the CDR3 is TGTGCCAGCAGGCCCCCTGGTCGCTGGCGGGCTCACAATGAGCAGTTCTTC.

This clonotype has at least ten counts. The chain recombines TRBV20-1 with TRBJ2-5; D may match TRBD1 or TRBD2 (6 bases each). V was cut by 5 bases and J by 1 base, with 8 bases left in between. CDR1 is DFQATT, CDR2 SNEGSKA, per germline (reference sequence). The CDR3 has 12 residues. Written as DNA, the CDR3 is TGCAGTGCTGGGGGGCTCCAAGAGACCCAGTACTTC. It specifies CSAGGLQETQYF.

This clonotype was observed a handful of times. The V and J genes are TRBV29-1 and TRBJ1-1, with a tentative D call TRBD1 (6 bases). The CDR3 loop spans 14 amino acids. In germline, CDR1 is SQVTM, CDR2 ANQGSEA. V was trimmed by 3 bases and J by 5 bases, leaving 16 bases between them. The CDR3, as DNA: TGCAGCGTTGAGGGACACGGGGCTACAACTGAAGCTTTCTTT. Translation gives CSVEGHGATTEAFF.

The sample holds a few counts of this clonotype. CDR3 loop: CASSQTSGKMYEQYF. DNA for the CDR3: TGTGCCAGCAGCCAGACTAGCGGGAAAATGTACGAGCAGTACTTC. This rearrangement joins TRBV6-1 to TRBJ2-7; TRBD2 aligns across 11 bases. Germline loops: CDR1 MNHNS, CDR2 SASEGT. V lost 6 bases and J lost 4; bases outside the gene matches: 8. The CDR3 is made up of 15 amino acids.

The V call is TRBV5-6, the J call TRBJ2-3; 7 bases fit TRBD2. CDR3 size: 15 residues. CDR1 and CDR2 (germline): SGHDT, YYEEEE. J lost 1 base, V lost 3 bases, and 5 bases had no gene match. The DNA for the CDR3 is TGTGCCAGCAGCTCGACGCTAGCGGGCACAGATACGCAGTATTTT. Its protein product is CASSSTLAGTDTQYF.